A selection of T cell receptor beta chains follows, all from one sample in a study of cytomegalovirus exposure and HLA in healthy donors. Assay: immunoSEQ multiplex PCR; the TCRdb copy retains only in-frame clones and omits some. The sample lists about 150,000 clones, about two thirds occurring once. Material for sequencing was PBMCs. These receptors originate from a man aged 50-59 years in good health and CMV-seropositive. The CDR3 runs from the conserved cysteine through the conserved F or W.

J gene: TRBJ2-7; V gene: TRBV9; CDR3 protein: CASSGREPLAYEQYF
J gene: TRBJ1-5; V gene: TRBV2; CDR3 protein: CASRRGNWVDQPQHF
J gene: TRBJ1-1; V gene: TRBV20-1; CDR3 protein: CSPYRNTEAFF
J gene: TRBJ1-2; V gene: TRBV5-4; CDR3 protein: CASSTLEGQGDYGYTF
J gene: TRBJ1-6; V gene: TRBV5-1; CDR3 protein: CASSLNTRSTSYNSPLHF
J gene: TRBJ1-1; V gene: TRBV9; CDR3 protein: CASSVGQGARDTEAFF
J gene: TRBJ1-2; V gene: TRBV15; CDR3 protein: CATSRGVDRGYGYTF
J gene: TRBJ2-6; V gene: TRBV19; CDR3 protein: CASTPLGQGTAGANVLTF
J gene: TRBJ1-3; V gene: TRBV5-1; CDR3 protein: CASSLDPQGSGNTIYF
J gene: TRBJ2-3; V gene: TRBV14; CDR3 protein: CASSQVGRFEPDTQYF
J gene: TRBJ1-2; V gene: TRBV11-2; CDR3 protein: CASSRYGTGGNGYTF
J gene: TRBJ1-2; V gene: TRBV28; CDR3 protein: CASSLQGRYGYTF
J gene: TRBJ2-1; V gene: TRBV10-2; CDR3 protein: CASSESRRGTIRNEQFF
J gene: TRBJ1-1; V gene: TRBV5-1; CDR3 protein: CASSLVRGAGTEAFF
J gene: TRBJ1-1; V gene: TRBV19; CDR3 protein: CATQDRMNTEAFF
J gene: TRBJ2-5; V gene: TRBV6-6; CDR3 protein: CASSQEGEQYF
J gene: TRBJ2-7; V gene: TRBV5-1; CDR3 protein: CASSTSGTGPYEQYF
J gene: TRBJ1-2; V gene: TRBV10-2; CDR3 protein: CASSESWTGGYYGYTF
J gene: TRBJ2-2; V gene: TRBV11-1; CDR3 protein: CASSLRLASAIPTGELFF
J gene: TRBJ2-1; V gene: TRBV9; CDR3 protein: CASSVGGLEYNEQFF
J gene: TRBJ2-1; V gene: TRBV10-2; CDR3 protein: CATGEYNEQFF
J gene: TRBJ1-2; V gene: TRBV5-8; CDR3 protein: CASSLWRTNYGYTF
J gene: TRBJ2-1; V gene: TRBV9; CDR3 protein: CASSKRSDGSEQFF
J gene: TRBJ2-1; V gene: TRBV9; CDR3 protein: CASSEATGGAKYNEQFF
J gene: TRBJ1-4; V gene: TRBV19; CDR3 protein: CASRSIDRANEKLFF
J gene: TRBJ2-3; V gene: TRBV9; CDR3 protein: CASSVDGSVTDTQYF
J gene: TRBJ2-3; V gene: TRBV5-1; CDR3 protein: CASSSLRADTQYF
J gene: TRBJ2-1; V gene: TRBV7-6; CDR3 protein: CASSSTLAGEVYNEQFF
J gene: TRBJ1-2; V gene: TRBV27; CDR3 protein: CASSAGPLTGGYTF
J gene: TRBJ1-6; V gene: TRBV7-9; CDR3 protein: CASSRQSDGSPLHF
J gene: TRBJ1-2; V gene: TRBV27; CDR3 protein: CASSLRAGVGYTF
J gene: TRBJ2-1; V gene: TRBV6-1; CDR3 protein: CASRDTRFDNEQFF
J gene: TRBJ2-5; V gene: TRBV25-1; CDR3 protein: CASSDFPGLAEETQYF
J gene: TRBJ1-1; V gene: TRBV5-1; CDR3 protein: CASSWGTRNTEAFF
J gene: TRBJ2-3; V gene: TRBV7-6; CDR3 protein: CASSGEAGGTDTQYF
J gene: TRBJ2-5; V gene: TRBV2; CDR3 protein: CASSRDRNPTPRETQYF
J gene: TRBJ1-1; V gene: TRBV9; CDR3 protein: CASSPDRDFTEAFF
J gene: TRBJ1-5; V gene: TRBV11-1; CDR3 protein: CASSLSVGQPQHF
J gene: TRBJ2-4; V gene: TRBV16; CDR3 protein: CASSQGTENIQYF
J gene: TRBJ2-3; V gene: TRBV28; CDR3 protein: CASSPTRGTGGVGDTQYF
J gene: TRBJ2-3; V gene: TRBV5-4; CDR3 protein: CASSLEGRGGPDTQYF
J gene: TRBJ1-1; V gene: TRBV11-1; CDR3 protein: CASSPARDTEAFF